This T cell receptor beta chain was sequenced for a study of blood T cell repertoires in COVID-19. Study at large: Collection of acute and convalescent COVID-19 samples took place in the United States, Italy and Spain. PBMCs, B-cell-depleted T cells, or T cells were the source of the cDNA or gDNA that made up the material.

Methods used by the authors: Counts of nucleated cells, estimated from reference gene primer amplification, were obtained. Profiled with immunoSEQ multiplex PCR; TCRdb holds only in-frame clones, not every one. V and J calls and clone size are given by that table; D and trimming were obtained from the DNA. In the table there are 200,000 to 250,000 clones, roughly nine tenths of which are singletons. Followed longitudinally, the Seattle patients had been enrolled during active infection. This CDR3 is 18 amino acids long. Trimming pared 3 bases from V and 6 bases from J, leaving 29 bases between. Per germline, CDR1 SQVTM and CDR2 ANQGSEA.

The rearrangement joins TRBV29-1 to TRBJ1-2, with D possibly TRBD1 on 5 matching bases. The clonotype originates from a man between 60 and 70 years old with COVID-19, enrolled during active disease. The specimen was peripheral blood. The CDR3 region is CSVENVGRVGPVSDGYTF. The CDR3 DNA is TGCAGCGTTGAGAATGTGGGCAGGGTAGGACCCGTATCAGATGGCTACACCTTC.